This record covers a single T cell receptor beta chain. Its antigen is still unknown. It has no much larger one-base neighbor in the sample; base qualities were not kept. Measured from the cysteine to the phenylalanine, the CDR3 is 14 residues long. The sequence is cut down to CDR3 DNA, 42 bases in frame from base 1. CDR1 and CDR2 are read off the germline V gene as MNHEY and SVGAGI. Here V drops 6 bases and J drops 6 bases, and the junction holds 5 bases not matched to any gene. This sample is part of a study of CD8 T cells in Susac syndrome (dated by TCRdb to between 2018 and 2020). With regard to the full study: The study used repertoire sequencing to test whether antigen drove CD8+ T cell activation and differentiation in Susac syndrome.

RNA was extracted with the RNeasy kit and roughly 0.45 to 1 ug was reverse transcribed using random hexamers. The immunoSEQ multiplex PCR assay, which covers 54 Vbeta and 13 Jbeta segments, was used to amplify TCR beta CDR3 regions. Bias from PCR amplification was corrected by using a synthetic template baseline for primer optimization and for computational correction. The authors processed their data as follows. Reads were annotated to V, D and J genes according to IMGT and were analyzed with immunoSEQ Analyzer, with only productive sequences retained. To calculate clonality, Shannon entropy was normalized by log2 of the number of productive unique sequences and then subtracted from one. Public and private clones were assessed among the 100 most prevalent clones of each patient and control. A clone was defined as Susac-specific if it was absent from the healthy and MS cohorts, from 950 to 1,300 published viral clones and from other ImmuneACCESS disease sequences. TCRdb's own reprocessing of the public reads used fastp at Q25 and MiXCR and kept productive beta chains. Rows are unified per CDR3 protein, each entry keeping the most common DNA and genes. The V and J calls follow TCRdb's processing rather than the paper's. The sample has 100,000 to 150,000 distinct CDR3 sequences on record, around 94% of them singletons. The ten biggest clones cover roughly 0.087% of the sample.

The paper as a whole reports these results and caveats: The study acknowledged that relatively few individuals were included in the TCR sequencing and HLA analysis.

Peripheral blood CD8+ and CD4+ T cells from healthy donors, Susac syndrome patients and multiple sclerosis patients were profiled by high-throughput TCR beta sequencing. Healthy donors were included as age- and sex-matched controls. Bulk CD8+ and CD4+ T cells were purified by magnetic negative isolation, whereas CD8+ TEMRA cells were enriched by FACS. Blood was drawn into EDTA tubes, processed within 24 hours, and PBMCs were isolated by density gradient centrifugation. PBMCs destined for TCR sequencing were cryopreserved in liquid nitrogen and later thawed in a 37 °C water bath. The sorted or isolated CD4+, CD8+ and CD8+ TEMRA cells had a purity of 90% or higher.

Input material: CD4+ T cells from PBMCs. The chain employs TRBV6-5 and TRBJ1-4, with 9 central nucleotides matching TRBD1. The source of this sequence is a human donor in good health. Here is the DNA: TGTGCCAGCAGCCAGGACAGGGGTTATGAAAAACTGTTTTTT. This yields the protein CASSQDRGYEKLFF.